The clone carrying this T cell receptor (beta chain) occurred many times. The CDR3 consists of 17 residues. Trimming took 0 bases from V and 6 from J, leaving 18 bases between them. The germline gives CDR1 LGHNA, CDR2 YSLEER. The entry originates in a study of tumor and adjacent non-tumor tissue in lung cancer. The template was RNA from unsorted bulk tissue. The normal lung tissue was taken more than 3 cm from the tumor edge. Three rounds of nested PCR, following a modified ARM-PCR protocol, produced the TCRbeta library. TCRdb re-called the multiplex PCR reads through MiXCR, storing one row per CDR3 protein. Here the sample spans some 80,000 distinct CDR3 sequences, approximately 80% being singletons.

Sequences were obtained from distant non-tumor lung tissue. The chain uses TRBV4-3 and TRBJ2-1; tentative D call: TRBD2 (5 bases). The TCR originated in a man aged 60 to 75 with non-small cell lung cancer. The chain's CDR3 is CASSQDSVGDGSNEQFF. In nucleotides, the CDR3 is TGCGCCAGCAGCCAAGATTCGGTGGGAGACGGAAGCAATGAGCAGTTCTTC.